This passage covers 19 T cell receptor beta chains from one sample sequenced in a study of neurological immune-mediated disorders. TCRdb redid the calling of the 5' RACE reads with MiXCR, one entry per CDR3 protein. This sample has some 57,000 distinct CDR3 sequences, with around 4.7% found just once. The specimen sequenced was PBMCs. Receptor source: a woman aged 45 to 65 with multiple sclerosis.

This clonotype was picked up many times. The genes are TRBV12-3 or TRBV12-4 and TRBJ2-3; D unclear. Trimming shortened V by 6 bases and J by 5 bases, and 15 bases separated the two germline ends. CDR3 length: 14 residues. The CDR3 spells CASSPDNEIDTQYF. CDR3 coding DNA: TGTGCCAGCAGCCCTGACAACGAGATAGATACGCAGTATTTT.

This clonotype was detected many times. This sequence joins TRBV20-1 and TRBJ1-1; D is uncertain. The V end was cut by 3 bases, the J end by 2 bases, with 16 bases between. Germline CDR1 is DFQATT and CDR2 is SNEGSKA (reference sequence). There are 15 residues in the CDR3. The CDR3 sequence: CSASSPSGSNTEAFF. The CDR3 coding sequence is TGCAGTGCTAGTTCCCCCTCAGGAAGCAACACTGAAGCTTTCTTT.

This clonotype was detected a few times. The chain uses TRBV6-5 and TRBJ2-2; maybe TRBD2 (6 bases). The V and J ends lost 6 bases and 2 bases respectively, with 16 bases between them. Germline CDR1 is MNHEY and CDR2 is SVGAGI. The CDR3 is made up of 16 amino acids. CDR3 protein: CASRRGWGENTGELFF. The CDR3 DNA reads TGTGCCAGCAGGAGGGGTTGGGGGGAAAACACCGGGGAGCTGTTTTTT.

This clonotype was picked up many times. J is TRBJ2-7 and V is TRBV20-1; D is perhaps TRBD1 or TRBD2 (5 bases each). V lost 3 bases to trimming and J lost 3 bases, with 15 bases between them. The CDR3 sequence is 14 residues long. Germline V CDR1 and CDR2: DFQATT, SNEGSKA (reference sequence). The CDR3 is CSASKGTSGYEQYF. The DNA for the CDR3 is TGCAGTGCTAGTAAGGGGACCTCGGGCTACGAGCAGTACTTC.

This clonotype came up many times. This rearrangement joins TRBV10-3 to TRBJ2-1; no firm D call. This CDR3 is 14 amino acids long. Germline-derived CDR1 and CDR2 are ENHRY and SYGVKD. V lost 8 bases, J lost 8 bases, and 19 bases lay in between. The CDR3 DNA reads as TGTGCCATCCAGTCGGACGCCAGAAGGGATGAGCAGTTCTTC. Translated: CAIQSDARRDEQFF.

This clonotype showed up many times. For the CDR3, the DNA is TGCAGTGCTAGGGGACTACCCTACGAGCAGTACTTC. Encoded protein: CSARGLPYEQYF. This chain connects TRBV20-1 to TRBJ2-7; 7 bases agree with TRBD2. V was pared by 3 bases and J by 2 bases, with 1 base of the junction left unmatched. Per germline, CDR1 DFQATT and CDR2 SNEGSKA (reference sequence). This CDR3 is 12 amino acids long.

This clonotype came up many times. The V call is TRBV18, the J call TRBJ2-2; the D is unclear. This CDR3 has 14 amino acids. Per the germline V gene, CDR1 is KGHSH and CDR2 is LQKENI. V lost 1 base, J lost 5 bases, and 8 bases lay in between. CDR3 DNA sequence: TGTGCCAGCTCACCACGGTTGCTAACCGGGGAGCTGTTTTTT. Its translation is CASSPRLLTGELFF.

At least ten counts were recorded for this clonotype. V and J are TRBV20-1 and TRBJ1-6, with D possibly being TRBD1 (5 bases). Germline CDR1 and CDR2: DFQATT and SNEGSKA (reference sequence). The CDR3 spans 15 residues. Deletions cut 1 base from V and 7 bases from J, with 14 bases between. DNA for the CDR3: TGCAGTGCTAGAGCTAGAGACAGAAAAAATTCACCCCTCCACTTT. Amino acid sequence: CSARARDRKNSPLHF.

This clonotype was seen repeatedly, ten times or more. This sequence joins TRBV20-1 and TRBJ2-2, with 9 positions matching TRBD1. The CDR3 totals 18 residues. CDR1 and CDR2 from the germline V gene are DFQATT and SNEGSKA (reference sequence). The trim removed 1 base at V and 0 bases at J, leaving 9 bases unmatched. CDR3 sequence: CSARGTHRGLTNTGELFF. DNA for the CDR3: TGCAGTGCTAGAGGTACTCACAGGGGGCTGACGAACACCGGGGAGCTGTTTTTT.

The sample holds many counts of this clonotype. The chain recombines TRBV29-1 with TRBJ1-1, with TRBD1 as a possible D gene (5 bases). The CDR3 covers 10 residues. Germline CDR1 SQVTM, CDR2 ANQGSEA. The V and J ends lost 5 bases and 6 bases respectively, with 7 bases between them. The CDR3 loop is CSVWDPEAFF. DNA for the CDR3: TGCAGCGTTTGGGACCCTGAAGCTTTCTTT.

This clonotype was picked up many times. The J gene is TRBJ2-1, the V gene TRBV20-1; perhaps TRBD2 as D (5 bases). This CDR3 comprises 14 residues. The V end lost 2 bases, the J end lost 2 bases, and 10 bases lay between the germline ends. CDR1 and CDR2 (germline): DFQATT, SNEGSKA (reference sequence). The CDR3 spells CSARSGVTYNEQFF. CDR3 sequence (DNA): TGCAGTGCTAGATCCGGGGTCACCTACAATGAGCAGTTCTTC.

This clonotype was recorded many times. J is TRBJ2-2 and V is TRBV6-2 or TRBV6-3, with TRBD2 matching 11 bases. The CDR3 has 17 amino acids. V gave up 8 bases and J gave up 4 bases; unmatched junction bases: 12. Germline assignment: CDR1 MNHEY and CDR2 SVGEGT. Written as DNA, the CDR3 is TGTGCCAGCTACGCCGGGACTAGCGGTCTATTCACCGGGGAGCTGTTTTTT. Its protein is CASYAGTSGLFTGELFF.

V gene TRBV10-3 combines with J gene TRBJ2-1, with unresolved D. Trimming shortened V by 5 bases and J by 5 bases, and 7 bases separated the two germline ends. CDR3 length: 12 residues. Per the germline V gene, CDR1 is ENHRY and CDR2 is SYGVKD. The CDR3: CAISTLNNEQFF. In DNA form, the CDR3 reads TGTGCCATCAGTACGCTGAACAATGAGCAGTTCTTC.

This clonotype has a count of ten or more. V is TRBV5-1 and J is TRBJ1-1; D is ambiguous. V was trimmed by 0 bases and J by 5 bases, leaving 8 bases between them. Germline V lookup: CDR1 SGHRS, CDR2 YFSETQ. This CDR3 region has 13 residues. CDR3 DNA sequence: TGCGCCAGCAGCTTGGCCGGGAGTACTGAAGCTTTCTTT. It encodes CASSLAGSTEAFF.

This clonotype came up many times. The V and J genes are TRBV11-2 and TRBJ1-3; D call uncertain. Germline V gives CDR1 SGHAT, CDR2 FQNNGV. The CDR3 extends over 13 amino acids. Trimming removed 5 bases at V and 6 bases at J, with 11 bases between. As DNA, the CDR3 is TGTGCCAGCAGCCCAGTCGGGGAAAACACCATATATTTT. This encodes CASSPVGENTIYF.

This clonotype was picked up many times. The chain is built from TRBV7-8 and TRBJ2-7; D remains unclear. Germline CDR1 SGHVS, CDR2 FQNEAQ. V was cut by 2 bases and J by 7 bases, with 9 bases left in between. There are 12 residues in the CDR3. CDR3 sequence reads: CASSLISPEQYV. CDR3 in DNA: TGTGCCAGCAGCTTAATAAGCCCTGAGCAGTACGTC.

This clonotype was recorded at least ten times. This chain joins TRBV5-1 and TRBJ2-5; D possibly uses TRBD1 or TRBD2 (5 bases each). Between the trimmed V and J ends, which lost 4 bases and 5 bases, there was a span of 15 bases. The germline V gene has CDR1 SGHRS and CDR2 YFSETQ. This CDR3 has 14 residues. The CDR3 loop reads CASSPGTSRETQYF. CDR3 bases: TGCGCCAGCAGCCCGGGGACGAGCCGCGAGACCCAGTACTTC.

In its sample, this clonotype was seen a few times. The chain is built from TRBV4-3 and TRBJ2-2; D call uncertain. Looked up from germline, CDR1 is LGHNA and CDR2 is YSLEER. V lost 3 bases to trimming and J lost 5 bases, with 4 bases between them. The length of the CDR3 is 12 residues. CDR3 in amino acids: CASSQPTGELFF. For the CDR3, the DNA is TGCGCCAGCAGCCAGCCGACCGGGGAGCTGTTTTTT.

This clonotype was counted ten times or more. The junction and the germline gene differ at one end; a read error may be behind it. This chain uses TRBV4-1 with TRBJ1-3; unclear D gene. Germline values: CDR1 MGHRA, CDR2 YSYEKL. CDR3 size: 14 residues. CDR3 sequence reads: CASSQGSVGDTIYF. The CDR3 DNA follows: TGCGCCAGCAGCCAAGGCTCCGTTGGAGACACCATATATTTT.